These 2 T cell receptor beta chains share one sample of origin, sequenced in a study of blood T cells in healthy people across ages. Alongside a J-beta primer mix, a sample-barcoded 5' primer served in a second PCR lasting about 7 to 12 cycles. TCRdb ran MiXCR on the 5' RACE reads and lists one entry per CDR3 protein. The data show around 800,000 distinct CDR3 sequences, about 48% seen once. The specimen sequenced was blood. Receptor source: an elderly man in good health.

The gene calls are TRBV5-4 and TRBJ1-5; D is perhaps TRBD1 (6 bases). This CDR3 has 17 residues. Germline assignment: CDR1 SGHNT and CDR2 YYREEE (reference sequence). V was cut by 0 bases and J by 0 bases, with 13 bases left in between. Here the CDR3 reads CASSLGPGQNSNQPQHF. The CDR3 bases are TGTGCCAGCAGCTTGGGTCCGGGACAAAATAGCAATCAGCCCCAGCATTTT.

The chain employs TRBV29-1 and TRBJ2-7; TRBD1 matches 10 bases. Germline lookup yields CDR1 SQVTM and CDR2 ANQGSEA. V lost 6 bases, J lost 1 base, and 6 bases stayed unmatched. The CDR3 is 14 residues long. CDR3 in amino acids: CSVLDRGVSYEQYF. As DNA, the CDR3 is TGCAGCGTACTGGACAGGGGGGTATCCTACGAGCAGTACTTC.